This T cell receptor beta chain originates from a study of shared clonotypes between healthy human individuals. V lost 6 bases, J lost 1 base, and 14 bases lay in between. Per germline, CDR1 WNHNN and CDR2 SYGVQD (reference sequence). The CDR3 has 15 residues. Generated by immunoSEQ multiplex PCR, the TCRdb table keeps only in-frame clones and is missing some. Seen here are some 500,000 clones, 90% to 97% observed once, and the top ten hold around 0.067%. This receptor was taken from a woman aged 25 to 39 in good health. The sample was naive CD4+ T cells sorted from blood. Subset specified: CD45RA+ positively selected. This sequence joins TRBV10-1 and TRBJ2-3; D might be TRBD1 or TRBD2, each matching 5 bases. The CDR3 DNA reads TGCGCCAGCAGCCCGGGACGCCAAGGCACAGATACGCAGTATTTT. Translated: CASSPGRQGTDTQYF.